The 27 T cell receptor beta chains below were found in one sample sequenced in a study of regulatory T cells in long-lasting Graves disease. Time point described: newly diagnosed GD, antithyroid drugs for less than 3 months. After RNA was extracted from PBMCs, the TCR library was made from it. Assembly of TCR beta libraries relied on iRepertoire HTBI primers together with Arm-PCR of CDR3 regions. TCRdb re-called the multiplex PCR reads with MiXCR, one entry per CDR3 protein. The sample includes about half a million distinct CDR3 sequences, around 13% of them seen just once. The data were also submitted as part of a second study, on T cells in Graves' hyperthyroidism and ophthalmopathy.

Specimen: peripheral blood mononuclear cells (PBMCs), collected at new diagnosis, from a patient treated with antithyroid drugs. The source is a woman aged 25-40 years with Graves disease.

Only a few counts were recorded for this clonotype. The chain employs TRBV20-1 and TRBJ2-1; D remains unclear. Between the trimmed V and J ends, which lost 3 bases and 5 bases, there was a span of 14 bases. Germline V lookup: CDR1 DFQATT, CDR2 SNEGSKA (reference sequence). This CDR3 is built from 14 residues. The CDR3 sequence is CSASSPLIDNEQFF. The CDR3 DNA follows: TGCAGTGCTAGTTCCCCATTAATAGACAATGAGCAGTTCTTC.

This clonotype was seen many times. DNA for the CDR3: TGTGCCAGCAGGTCCGGGAAATCGAACACCGGGGAGCTGTTTTTT. Its protein product is CASRSGKSNTGELFF. The chain carries TRBV11-2 and TRBJ2-2; the D gene is possibly TRBD2 (5 bases). V was clipped by 6 bases and J by 0 bases, with 11 bases between them. CDR1 is SGHAT and CDR2 is FQNNGV in the germline V gene. CDR3 length: 15 amino acids.

This clonotype was recorded at least ten times. The DNA of the CDR3 is TGCAGCGCTTCCTCCCAGTACCCTGGAACTGAAGCTTTCTTT. Protein product: CSASSQYPGTEAFF. This chain uses TRBV29-1 with TRBJ1-1, with no clear D. In germline, CDR1 is SQVTM, CDR2 ANQGSEA. The CDR3 is 14 amino acids. V lost 7 bases, J lost 5 bases, and 20 bases lay in between. The full variable domain, with the rest looked up from reference TRBV29-1 and TRBJ1-1, is SAVISQKPSRDICQRGTSLTIQCQVDSQVTMMFWYRQQPGQSLTLIATANQGSEATYESGFVIDKFPISRPNLTFSTLTVSNMSPEDSSIYLCSASSQYPGTEAFFGQGTRLTVV.

In this sample, this clonotype turned up many times. The genes are TRBV27 and TRBJ2-7, with D possibly matching TRBD1 (5 bases). Trimming stripped 5 bases from V and 2 bases from J, with 13 bases between. This CDR3 has 14 amino acids. CDR1 is MNHEY, CDR2 SMNVEV, per germline (reference sequence). In DNA, the CDR3 is TGTGCCAGCAGTCCCCGGTGGGGCACCTACGAGCAGTACTTC. It codes for CASSPRWGTYEQYF.

There are a few counts of this clonotype. This chain joins TRBV20-1 and TRBJ1-2; maybe TRBD1 (6 bases). Germline CDR1 DFQATT, CDR2 SNEGSKA (reference sequence). V was pared by 1 base and J by 5 bases, with 17 bases between. The CDR3 totals 15 residues. This chain's CDR3 is CSARGWAPQGYGYTF. CDR3 nucleotide sequence: TGCAGTGCTAGAGGCTGGGCCCCCCAGGGGTATGGCTACACCTTC.

This clonotype was observed many times. One junction end does not reproduce the germline sequence, and a read error may be involved. The chain combines TRBV5-1 with TRBJ2-1; D call uncertain. The CDR3 extends over 14 amino acids. CDR1 is SGHRS, CDR2 YFSETQ, per germline. This CDR3 is CASSLRPDNNEQFF. In DNA form, the CDR3 reads TGTGCCAGCAGCTTGCGCCCTGACAACAATGAGCAGTTCTTC. Full variable domain (rest looked up from reference TRBV5-1 and TRBJ2-1): KAGVTQTPRYLIKTRGQQVTLSCSPISGHRSVSWYQQTPGQGLQFLFEYFSETQRNKGNFPGRFSGRQFSNSRSEMNVSTLELGDSALYLCASSLRPDNNEQFFGPGTRLTVL.

The V and J genes are TRBV14 and TRBJ1-1, with TRBD1 as a possible D gene (6 bases). Looked up from germline, CDR1 is SGHDN and CDR2 is FVKESK. V was trimmed by 5 bases and J by 0 bases, leaving 13 bases between them. CDR3 length equals 15 residues. This chain's CDR3 is CASSIGQPMNTEAFF. CDR3 DNA: TGTGCCAGCAGCATCGGACAGCCTATGAACACTGAAGCTTTCTTT.

The table lists this clonotype with many counts. The chain employs TRBV19 and TRBJ2-1; D call uncertain. The CDR3 totals 15 residues. From germline, CDR1 is LNHDA and CDR2 SQIVND (reference sequence). V was trimmed by 0 bases and J by 0 bases, leaving 6 bases between them. CDR3 sequence: CASSIERGSYNEQFF. The CDR3 bases are TGTGCCAGTAGTATAGAGCGAGGCTCCTACAATGAGCAGTTCTTC. Full variable domain (outside the CDR3, taken from reference TRBV19 and TRBJ2-1): DGGITQSPKYLFRKEGQNVTLSCEQNLNHDAMYWYRQDPGQGLRLIYYSQIVNDFQKGDIAEGYSVSREKKESFPLTVTSAQKNPTAFYLCASSIERGSYNEQFFGPGTRLTVL.

J is TRBJ1-6 and V is TRBV7-6; tentative D call: TRBD1 (5 bases). This CDR3 is 18 amino acids long. Germline V gene lookup returns CDR1 SGHVS and CDR2 FNYEAQ. V dropped 2 bases and J dropped 5 bases, with 19 bases sitting between them. The CDR3 nucleotides are TGTGCCAGCAGCTTACGGACGCCGGGGCAGGGTGATAATTCACCCCTCCACTTT. Translation gives CASSLRTPGQGDNSPLHF.

This clonotype was detected many times. The chain employs TRBV28 and TRBJ1-5, with D perhaps TRBD1 (6 bases). Trimming removed 2 bases from V and 6 bases from J, with 11 bases in between. CDR3 size: 14 residues. The germline CDR1 and CDR2 sequences are MDHEN and SYDVKM. For the CDR3, the DNA is TGTGCCAGCAGTTTACCGGGGGCTGGTCAGCCCCAGCATTTT. Translation: CASSLPGAGQPQHF.

The genes are TRBV5-1 and TRBJ1-2; D might be TRBD1 (5 bases). This CDR3 region has 17 residues. Germline V CDR1 and CDR2: SGHRS, YFSETQ. Trimming took 4 bases from V and 1 from J, leaving 20 bases between them. In nucleotides, the CDR3 is TGCGCCAGCAGCCCCGGGACGCGCTCCGTCGTTAACTATGGCTACACCTTC. It specifies CASSPGTRSVVNYGYTF.

This clonotype was picked up many times. This chain uses TRBV11-2 with TRBJ2-2; tentative D call: TRBD1 (5 bases). The CDR3 extends over 14 amino acids. V was cut by 11 bases and J by 0 bases, with 13 bases left in between. CDR1 is SGHAT, CDR2 FQNNGV, per germline. CDR3 nucleotide sequence: TGTGCCCACGCCAGCAGGGCGAACACCGGGGAGCTGTTTTTT. Translated, it gives CAHASRANTGELFF.

There are many counts of this clonotype. One end of the junction is discordant with germline, which a read error may explain. This rearrangement joins TRBV12-3 or TRBV12-4 to TRBJ1-2; 8 bases are shared with TRBD1. This CDR3 spans 16 amino acids. This CDR3 reads CASSLGRGRSTYGCTF. DNA for the CDR3: TGTGCCAGCAGTTTGGGCAGGGGGCGATCCACCTATGGCTGCACCTTC.

CDR3 coding DNA: TGTGCCAGCTCACAAAGGGGTATTACTGAAGCTTTCTTT. Amino acids: CASSQRGITEAFF. The chain combines TRBV2 with TRBJ1-1; D possibly corresponds to TRBD1 (5 bases). This CDR3 is 13 amino acids long. V was shortened by 8 bases and J by 5 bases, with 15 bases between the two germline ends. Germline-derived CDR1 and CDR2 are SNHLY and FYNNEI.

The sample holds many counts of this clonotype. The chain links TRBV30 to TRBJ1-4; 11 nucleotides agree with TRBD1. This CDR3 spans 16 amino acids. V was pared by 3 bases and J by 7 bases, with 10 bases of the junction left unmatched. CDR1 GTSNPN and CDR2 SVGIG come from the germline V gene (reference sequence). The CDR3 spells CAWSEFLGTGGEKLFF. The CDR3, as DNA: TGTGCCTGGAGCGAGTTCCTCGGGACAGGGGGTGAAAAACTGTTTTTT.

This clonotype was counted many times. The chain is built from TRBV11-2 and TRBJ2-7; D not resolved. V lost 3 bases to trimming and J lost 4 bases, with 13 bases between them. This CDR3 comprises 14 residues. CDR1 and CDR2 from the germline V gene are SGHAT and FQNNGV. CDR3 in DNA: TGTGCCAGCAGCTTGCATTCCGGCAGTTACGAGCAGTACTTC. It specifies CASSLHSGSYEQYF.

In its sample, this clonotype was seen a few times. For the CDR3, the DNA is TGTGCCAGTTCTGGGACTAGCGGGAGGGTGGTGGGGGATGAGCAGTTCTTC. Translation gives CASSGTSGRVVGDEQFF. V usage is TRBV19 and J usage is TRBJ2-1, with 16 bases fitting TRBD2. CDR3 length: 17 residues. CDR1 is LNHDA, CDR2 SQIVND, per germline (reference sequence). Trimming cost V 8 bases and J 8 bases; bases outside gene matches: 12.

This clonotype appeared many times. V and J are TRBV7-9 and TRBJ2-7, with 7 bases lining up with TRBD1. The CDR3 is made up of 16 amino acids. V gave up 4 bases and J gave up 1 base; unmatched junction bases: 10. The germline V gene encodes CDR1 SEHNR and CDR2 FQNEAQ (reference sequence). CDR3 nucleotides: TGTGCCAGCAGCTCCCAAGCAGGGGGAGAGTCCTACGAGCAGTACTTC. Translating gives CASSSQAGGESYEQYF. Supplemented by reference TRBV7-9 and TRBJ2-7, the full variable domain reads DTGVSQNPRHKITKRGQNVTFRCDPISEHNRLYWYRQTLGQGPEFLTYFQNEAQLEKSRLLSDRFSAERPKGSFSTLEIQRTEQGDSAMYLCASSSQAGGESYEQYFGPGTRLTVT.

The gene calls are TRBV11-2 and TRBJ2-1, with D possibly TRBD2 on 5 matching bases. Per the germline V gene, CDR1 is SGHAT and CDR2 is FQNNGV. Trimming removed 5 bases at V and 5 bases at J, with 16 bases between. The CDR3 runs 15 residues. CDR3 DNA sequence: TGTGCCAGCAGCCCTCAGTGGGAGCGACACAATGAGCAGTTCTTC. Translating gives CASSPQWERHNEQFF. The full variable domain, completed using reference TRBV11-2 and TRBJ2-1, is EAGVAQSPRYKIIEKRQSVAFWCNPISGHATLYWYQQILGQGPKLLIQFQNNGVVDDSQLPKDRFSAERLKGVDSTLKIQPAKLEDSAVYLCASSPQWERHNEQFFGPGTRLTVL.

This clonotype was seen many times. The chain recombines TRBV28 with TRBJ1-2; TRBD1 matches at 7 bases. In germline, CDR1 is MDHEN, CDR2 SYDVKM. CDR3 length: 12 amino acids. After removal of 3 bases from V and 8 bases from J, the junction contained 3 bases not matched to a gene. The CDR3: CASSFGTDGYTF. The DNA for the CDR3 is TGTGCCAGCAGTTTTGGGACAGACGGCTACACCTTC.

At least ten counts were recorded for this clonotype. The rearrangement uses TRBV20-1 and TRBJ1-5; D is uncertain. This CDR3 is 15 amino acids long. Trimming cost V 0 bases and J 2 bases, with 11 bases left between them. Germline CDR1 reads DFQATT; CDR2 reads SNEGSKA (reference sequence). CDR3 bases: TGCAGTGCTAGAGATCTAACAGCCCGCAATCAGCCCCAGCATTTT. Encoded protein: CSARDLTARNQPQHF.

In its sample, this clonotype was seen many times. This rearrangement joins TRBV27 to TRBJ2-1; maybe TRBD2 (6 bases). Between the trimmed V and J ends, which lost 3 bases and 8 bases, there was a span of 17 bases. Germline V gene sequence: CDR1 MNHEY, CDR2 SMNVEV (reference sequence). This CDR3 has 15 amino acids. In DNA form, the CDR3 reads TGTGCCAGCAGTTTCCGCGGGATGGGGGTGGATGAGCAGTTCTTC. It encodes CASSFRGMGVDEQFF.

This clonotype was counted many times. The V gene is TRBV27, the J gene TRBJ2-1; TRBD2 agrees at 11 bases. The junction had 8 bases not matched to a gene; V was cut back by 3 bases and J by 1 base. The CDR3 is 18 amino acids. From germline, CDR1 is MNHEY and CDR2 SMNVEV (reference sequence). The CDR3: CASSFFVPSGGSYNEQFF. In DNA form, the CDR3 reads TGTGCCAGCAGTTTCTTTGTGCCTAGCGGGGGGTCCTACAATGAGCAGTTCTTC.

In this sample, this clonotype turned up a few times. J is TRBJ2-1 and V is TRBV9; D remains ambiguous. CDR1 and CDR2 (germline): SGDLS, YYNGEE. V dropped 2 bases and J dropped 8 bases, with 17 bases sitting between them. The CDR3 consists of 15 residues. CDR3 sequence (DNA): TGTGCCAGCAGCGTTTTCGGATCGCTTGGAGATGAGCAGTTCTTC. This gives the protein CASSVFGSLGDEQFF.

This clonotype showed up many times. The chain uses TRBV24-1 and TRBJ1-2; D unresolved. The CDR3 consists of 14 residues. In germline, CDR1 is KGHDR, CDR2 SFDVKD. V lost 3 bases, J lost 4 bases, and 11 bases lay in between. CDR3 protein: CATSDRGHLYGYTF. Here the CDR3 DNA reads TGTGCCACCAGTGATCGGGGTCACCTCTATGGCTACACCTTC.

This chain joins TRBV20-1 and TRBJ2-3, with D perhaps TRBD2 (6 bases). Trimming shortened V by 2 bases and J by 1 base, and 13 bases separated the two germline ends. This CDR3 contains 15 residues. Germline V gene data show CDR1 as DFQATT and CDR2 as SNEGSKA (reference sequence). The CDR3 region is CSARMARGGTDTQYF. As DNA, the CDR3 is TGCAGTGCTAGAATGGCGCGGGGCGGCACAGATACGCAGTATTTT.

This clonotype was seen more than once but under ten times. V gene TRBV6-9 combines with J gene TRBJ2-3; D perhaps matches TRBD2 (5 bases). V lost 3 bases and J lost 0, with 16 bases in between. Germline loops: CDR1 MNHGY, CDR2 SVAAGI. The CDR3 consists of 17 residues. CDR3 coding DNA: TGTGCCAGCAGTTACAGGCGGGTGGTTAGCAGCACAGATACGCAGTATTTT. This codes for CASSYRRVVSSTDTQYF.